This TCR beta chain was found in a study of TIL therapy for anti-PD-1-resistant metastatic lung cancer. Study-wide context: Most patients had lung adenocarcinoma; a handful of tumors were EGFR-mutant, two ALK-rearranged; half smoked currently or formerly.

Sequencing used immunoSEQ v3. Sequencing depth was some 2 million read pairs for survey level, about 5-6 million for deep. TCRdb's table, derived via immunoSEQ multiplex PCR, lists solely in-frame clones and lacks some. The repertoire has 25,000 to 35,000 clones, 74% of them found once; the top ten carry approximately 2.5%. The time point is: pre-treatment sample, taken before nivolumab and TIL therapy. V was trimmed by 5 bases and J by 7 bases, leaving 20 bases between them. CDR1 is SGHAT, CDR2 FQNNGV, per germline. The CDR3 is 15 residues long. Source: blood, taken at baseline. The receptor's source is a woman aged 30-79 years with non-small cell lung cancer. This rearrangement joins TRBV11-2 to TRBJ2-5; a weak D match, TRBD2 (6 bases). The chain's CDR3 is CASSDSDYYVGTQYF. CDR3 nucleotides: TGTGCCAGCAGCGACTCGGACTACTACGTCGGGACCCAGTACTTC.